This T cell receptor beta chain was identified during a study of control samples from healthy donors and cancer patients. Measured with immunoSEQ multiplex PCR; TCRdb has only the in-frame clones, and not every one. The data contain fewer than 30,000 clones, 85% of them singletons. The germline V gene encodes CDR1 KGHSH and CDR2 LQKENI. Trimming cost V 0 bases and J 6 bases, with 5 bases left between them. This CDR3 is built from 12 residues. The receptor comes from a woman aged 55-75 years with head and neck cancer. The chain links TRBV18 to TRBJ2-5; D is possibly TRBD1 (5 bases). Sequencing was done on a sample of PBMCs. Here the CDR3 DNA reads TGTGCCAGCTCACCACCGGACAAGACCCAGTACTTC. Translation: CASSPPDKTQYF.